This TCR beta chain was sequenced in a study of blood T cells in healthy people across ages. Study outcomes and limitations: Long-lived donors exceeded aged donors in naive CD4+ cells and diversity. TCR beta diversity, measured per million T cells, fell in a roughly linear way with age.

To note about this clonotype: Its cognate antigen is unknown.

Sample-barcoded 5' priming and a J-beta primer mix drove a second PCR of roughly 6 to 12 cycles. TCRdb passed the 5' RACE reads through MiXCR, listing each CDR3 protein once. The data contain 1.4 million to 1.5 million distinct CDR3 sequences, about 40% of them singletons. Healthy Caucasian individuals from Russia aged about 6 to 90 were enrolled as donors. Germline values: CDR1 SGHAT, CDR2 FQNNGV. The length of the CDR3 is 13 residues. V was clipped by 1 base and J by 8 bases; unmatched bases: 4. The chain recombines TRBV11-2 with TRBJ1-2, with 7 bases matching TRBD1. Sample: blood. This receptor was taken from a woman aged 18-29 years in good health. Written as DNA, the CDR3 is TGTGCCAGCAGCTTAGGAGACAGGGTCGGCTACACCTTC. Protein: CASSLGDRVGYTF. The full variable domain, in which reference TRBV11-2 and TRBJ1-2 provide the parts outside the CDR3, is EAGVAQSPRYKIIEKRQSVAFWCNPISGHATLYWYQQILGQGPKLLIQFQNNGVVDDSQLPKDRFSAERLKGVDSTLKIQPAKLEDSAVYLCASSLGDRVGYTFGSGTRLTVV.